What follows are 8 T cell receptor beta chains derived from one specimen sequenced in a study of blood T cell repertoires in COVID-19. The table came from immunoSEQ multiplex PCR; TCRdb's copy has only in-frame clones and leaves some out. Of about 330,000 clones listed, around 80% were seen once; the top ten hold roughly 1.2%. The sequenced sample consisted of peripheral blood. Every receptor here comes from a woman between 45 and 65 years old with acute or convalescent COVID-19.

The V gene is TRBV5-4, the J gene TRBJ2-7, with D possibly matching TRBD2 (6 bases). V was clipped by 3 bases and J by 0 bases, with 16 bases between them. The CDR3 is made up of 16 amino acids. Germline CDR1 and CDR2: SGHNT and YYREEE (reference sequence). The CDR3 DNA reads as TGTGCCAGCAGCTCCGGGACTTCGCGCTTCTCCTACGAGCAGTACTTC. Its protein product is CASSSGTSRFSYEQYF.

The CDR3 loop is CASSGGGIGETQYF. For the CDR3, the DNA is TGTGCCAGCAGTGGAGGTGGTATTGGGGAGACCCAGTACTTC. This chain links TRBV2 with TRBJ2-5; D unclear. The CDR3 is made up of 14 amino acids. The V gene's germline CDR1 is SNHLY and CDR2 FYNNEI. The V end lost 4 bases, the J end lost 5 bases, and 14 bases lay between the germline ends.

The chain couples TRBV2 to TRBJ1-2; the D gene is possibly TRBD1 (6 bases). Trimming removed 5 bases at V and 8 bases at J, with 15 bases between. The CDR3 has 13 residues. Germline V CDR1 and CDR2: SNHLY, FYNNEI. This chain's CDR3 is CASSYRERSGYTF. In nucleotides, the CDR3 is TGTGCCAGCAGTTACAGGGAACGGAGCGGCTACACCTTC.

As DNA, the CDR3 is TGCGCCAGCGCGGGACAGGGAGTTCATTCGAACACTGAAGCTTTCTTT. Protein: CASAGQGVHSNTEAFF. The chain links TRBV5-1 to TRBJ1-1; 9 nucleotides align to TRBD1. Germline trimming cut 7 bases from V and 1 base from J; bases unmatched to any gene: 11. Germline V gene sequence: CDR1 SGHRS, CDR2 YFSETQ. This CDR3 has 16 amino acids.

The CDR3 loop is CASRQQGPSNEQFF. The CDR3 DNA sequence: TGCGCCAGCAGACAACAGGGGCCCTCGAATGAGCAGTTCTTC. The rearrangement uses TRBV5-1 and TRBJ2-1, with 7 bases matching TRBD1. V lost 5 bases to trimming and J lost 7 bases; unmatched junction nucleotides: 9. The CDR3 sequence is 14 residues long. The germline gives CDR1 SGHRS, CDR2 YFSETQ.

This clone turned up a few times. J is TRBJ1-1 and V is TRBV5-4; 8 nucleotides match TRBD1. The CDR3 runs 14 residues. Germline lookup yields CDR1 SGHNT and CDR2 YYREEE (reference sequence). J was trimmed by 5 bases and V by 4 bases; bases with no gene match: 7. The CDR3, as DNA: TGTGCCAGCAGCGCGAGCAGGGGGCAAACTGAAGCTTTCTTT. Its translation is CASSASRGQTEAFF.

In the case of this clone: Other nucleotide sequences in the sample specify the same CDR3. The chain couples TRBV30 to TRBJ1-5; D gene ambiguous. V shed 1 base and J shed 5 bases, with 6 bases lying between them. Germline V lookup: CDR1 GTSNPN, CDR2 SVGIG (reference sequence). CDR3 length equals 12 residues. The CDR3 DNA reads TGTGCCTGGAGTGACAGAGATCAGCCCCAGCATTTT. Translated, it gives CAWSDRDQPQHF.

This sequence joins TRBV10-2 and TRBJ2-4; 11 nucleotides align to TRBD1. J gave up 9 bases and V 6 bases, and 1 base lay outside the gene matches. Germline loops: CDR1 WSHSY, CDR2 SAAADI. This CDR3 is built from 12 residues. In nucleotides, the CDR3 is TGCGCCAGCAGGGGGACAGGGGGCATTCAGTACTTC. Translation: CASRGTGGIQYF.